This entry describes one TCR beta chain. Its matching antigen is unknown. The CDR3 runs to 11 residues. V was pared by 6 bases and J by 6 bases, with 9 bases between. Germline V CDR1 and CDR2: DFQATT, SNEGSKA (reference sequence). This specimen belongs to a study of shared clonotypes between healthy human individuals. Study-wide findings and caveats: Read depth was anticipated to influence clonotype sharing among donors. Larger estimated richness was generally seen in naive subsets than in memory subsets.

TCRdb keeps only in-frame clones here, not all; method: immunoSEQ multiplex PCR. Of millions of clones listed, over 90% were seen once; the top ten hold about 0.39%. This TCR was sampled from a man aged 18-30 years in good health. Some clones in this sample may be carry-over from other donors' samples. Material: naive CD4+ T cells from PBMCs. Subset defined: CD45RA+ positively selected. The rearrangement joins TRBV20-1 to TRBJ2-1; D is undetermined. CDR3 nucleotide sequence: TGCAGTGCGGGGTGGCGCAATGAGCAGTTCTTC. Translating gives CSAGWRNEQFF.